This entry lists 9 T cell receptor beta chains sequenced from one sample in a study of OX40 agonist ivuxolimab in advanced cancers. Data came from immunoSEQ multiplex PCR; TCRdb stores just in-frame clones and leaves some out. This table has some 14,000 clones, roughly 87% appearing once. Sequenced material: CD4+ or CD8+ T cells sorted from blood, taken in a trial of the OX40 agonist ivuxolimab. The receptors stem from an adult with an advanced solid tumor such as melanoma, head and neck, liver or kidney cancer.

CDR3 DNA sequence: TGCGCCAGCAGCCAAGAACCGTCGACGGTCTATAGCAATCAGCCCCAGCATTTT. Residues: CASSQEPSTVYSNQPQHF. The J gene is TRBJ1-5, the V gene TRBV4-3, with D unresolved. Per germline, CDR1 LGHNA and CDR2 YSLEER. The CDR3 consists of 18 residues. Trimming took 0 bases from V and 0 from J, leaving 15 bases between them.

This chain joins TRBV9 and TRBJ1-5; perhaps TRBD1 as D (5 bases). CDR1 SGDLS and CDR2 YYNGEE come from the germline V gene. The CDR3 covers 16 residues. Trimming shortened V by 4 bases and J by 0 bases, and 14 bases separated the two germline ends. In nucleotides, the CDR3 is TGTGCCAGCAGCTCTGGGGGAGGTTTTAGCAATCAGCCCCAGCATTTT. Protein sequence: CASSSGGGFSNQPQHF.

This clone was observed a few times. V and J are TRBV7-9 and TRBJ1-1, with D perhaps TRBD1 (6 bases). Germline loops: CDR1 SEHNR, CDR2 FQNEAQ (reference sequence). This CDR3 contains 16 residues. Trimming removed 3 bases at V and 0 bases at J, with 14 bases between. CDR3 nucleotides: TGTGCCAGCAGCTTGCTACCGGGACAACTGAACACTGAAGCTTTCTTT. Amino acids: CASSLLPGQLNTEAFF.

By share of the sample, this clone is medium-sized (0.01 to 0.1%). This chain connects TRBV5-1 to TRBJ2-7; 7 nucleotides match TRBD1. The germline V gene has CDR1 SGHRS and CDR2 YFSETQ. This CDR3 comprises 16 residues. V trimming: 0 bases; J trimming: 0 bases; junction bases outside the gene matches: 6. CDR3 region: CASSLGLGTASYEQYF. CDR3 in DNA: TGCGCCAGCAGCTTGGGCCTCGGGACAGCCTCCTACGAGCAGTACTTC.

The V call is TRBV27, the J call TRBJ2-7; unclear D gene. The CDR3 has 14 residues. Germline V CDR1 and CDR2: MNHEY, SMNVEV (reference sequence). V lost 6 bases to trimming and J lost 2 bases, with 14 bases between them. CDR3 sequence: CASSDTSWAYEQYF. DNA of the CDR3: TGTGCCAGCAGCGACACGTCCTGGGCCTACGAGCAGTACTTC.

V is TRBV7-2 and J is TRBJ1-2; 7 bases fit TRBD1. The V segment lost 0 bases and the J segment 4 bases; nucleotides outside the gene matches: 5. The CDR3 sequence is 15 residues long. Germline-derived CDR1 and CDR2 are SGHTA and FQGNSA. The CDR3 protein is CASSLAQGGPYGYTF. CDR3 DNA: TGTGCCAGCAGCTTAGCCCAGGGGGGGCCCTATGGCTACACCTTC.

The chain has TRBV7-2 and TRBJ1-2; TRBD1 matches at 11 bases. CDR1 is SGHTA and CDR2 is FQGNSA in the germline V gene. CDR3 length equals 15 residues. Germline trimming cut 5 bases from V and 7 bases from J; bases unmatched to any gene: 9. This CDR3 is CASSQPGQGEGGYTF. The CDR3 DNA is TGTGCCAGCAGCCAACCGGGACAGGGGGAAGGTGGCTACACCTTC.

V is TRBV14 and J is TRBJ2-2; TRBD1 matches at 9 bases. This CDR3 contains 14 residues. Per germline, CDR1 SGHDN and CDR2 FVKESK. The junction had 4 bases not matched to a gene; V was cut back by 5 bases and J by 6 bases. CDR3 sequence (DNA): TGTGCCAGCAGCTGGACAGGGGACGCCGGGGAGCTGTTTTTT. As protein: CASSWTGDAGELFF.

This clone was seen only a few times. In nucleotides, the CDR3 is TGTGCCAGCAGCCAGGACAGGGGGCCCTTGAACACTGAAGCTTTCTTT. Amino acid sequence: CASSQDRGPLNTEAFF. V gene TRBV14 combines with J gene TRBJ1-1; 11 bases are a match to TRBD1. Per germline, CDR1 SGHDN and CDR2 FVKESK. J lost 0 bases, V lost 3 bases, and 3 bases had no gene match. The CDR3 covers 16 residues.